The subject of this entry is one TCR beta chain. From germline, CDR1 is LGHNT and CDR2 FRNRAP. The CDR3 loop spans 15 amino acids. Trimming pared 5 bases from V and 2 bases from J, leaving 16 bases between. Per the original data handling: Reference gene primer amplification yielded estimated nucleated cell counts. Here immunoSEQ multiplex PCR was the method, and the copy in TCRdb shows in-frame clones only, minus some. V and J calls plus clone size are reproduced from that table; the DNA served to infer D and trimming. Seen here are approximately 300,000 clones, 80% to 90% observed once, and the top ten hold 5% to 7.5%. This sample was included in a study of blood T cell repertoires in COVID-19.

This TCR came from a man between 18 and 35 years old who had recovered from COVID-19. Sample: peripheral blood. The genes are TRBV12-5 and TRBJ2-7; possible D gene TRBD1, 6 bases. In DNA, the CDR3 is TGTGCTAGTGGTCTACCGGGGACACCAACCTACGAGCAGTACTTC. The encoded protein is CASGLPGTPTYEQYF.